A single sample gave rise to the 24 T cell receptor beta chains below, sequenced in a study of technical replicates of blood from several donors. Clones were read by immunoSEQ multiplex PCR, and TCRdb kept only the in-frame ones, dropping some. The sample consists of about 85,000 clones, around 94% of them appearing once. The sequencing sample was made of T cells isolated from PBMCs. The receptors were sampled from a human donor in good health.

This clone showed up just once. The rearrangement links TRBV5-6 to TRBJ1-4, with 7 bases matching TRBD1. Germline V gene lookup returns CDR1 SGHDT and CDR2 YYEEEE. The CDR3 consists of 14 residues. The trim removed 7 bases at V and 7 bases at J, leaving 10 bases unmatched. CDR3 in DNA: TGTGCCAGCCAAAGACAGGGCCCTAGTGAAAAACTGTTTTTT. Amino acid sequence: CASQRQGPSEKLFF.

This clone was observed once. The chain carries TRBV5-1 and TRBJ2-1, with 7 bases that match TRBD1. The CDR3 extends over 14 amino acids. The germline gives CDR1 SGHRS, CDR2 YFSETQ. J gave up 2 bases and V 5 bases, and 4 bases lay outside the gene matches. CDR3 DNA sequence: TGCGCCAGCAGTCAGGGACAGCCCTACAATGAGCAGTTCTTC. Protein sequence: CASSQGQPYNEQFF.

The chain has TRBV19 and TRBJ2-7; TRBD2 matches 7 bases. Germline lookup yields CDR1 LNHDA and CDR2 SQIVND (reference sequence). Trimming at V came to 7 bases and at J to 2 bases, leaving 14 bases not matched to a gene. The CDR3 length is 16 residues. CDR3 region: CASTKRIAGETYEQYF. DNA of the CDR3: TGTGCCAGTACAAAAAGAATAGCGGGCGAAACCTACGAGCAGTACTTC.

This clone appeared once. The chain recombines TRBV27 with TRBJ2-7; D is ambiguous. This CDR3 has 13 amino acids. Trimming took off 1 base at V and 4 bases at J, with 8 bases between the two ends. CDR1 MNHEY and CDR2 SMNVEV come from the germline V gene (reference sequence). CDR3 amino acids: CASSLFSGYEQYF. The CDR3 nucleotides are TGTGCCAGCAGTTTATTCTCGGGTTACGAGCAGTACTTC.

The chain combines TRBV27 with TRBJ2-7; D perhaps matches TRBD1 (5 bases). Per the germline V gene, CDR1 is MNHEY and CDR2 is SMNVEV (reference sequence). Deletions cut 0 bases from V and 7 bases from J, with 13 bases between. The CDR3 spans 14 residues. In DNA form, the CDR3 reads TGTGCCAGCAGTTTATCTAGGCCAGGGCTTGAGCAGTACTTC. Translating gives CASSLSRPGLEQYF.

The J gene is TRBJ1-3, the V gene TRBV2, with TRBD1 matching over 7 bases. The J segment lost 0 bases and the V segment lost 6 bases, leaving 14 bases of the junction unmatched. The CDR3 contains 18 residues. Per the germline V gene, CDR1 is SNHLY and CDR2 is FYNNEI. This CDR3 is CASRQRQGFASSGNTIYF. CDR3 in DNA: TGTGCCAGCAGGCAAAGACAGGGTTTCGCCTCCTCTGGAAACACCATATATTTT.

The chain employs TRBV19 and TRBJ2-7; TRBD2 matches 9 bases. Per the germline V gene, CDR1 is LNHDA and CDR2 is SQIVND (reference sequence). CDR3 length: 15 amino acids. The junction had 6 bases not matched to a gene; V was cut back by 3 bases and J by 3 bases. CDR3 in amino acids: CASSIVASGNYEQYF. The DNA for the CDR3 is TGTGCCAGTAGTATTGTGGCTAGCGGGAACTACGAGCAGTACTTC.

This chain links TRBV19 with TRBJ1-2; D ambiguous. The CDR3 has 14 amino acids. V gave up 8 bases and J gave up 2 bases, with 15 bases separating them. The germline V gene encodes CDR1 LNHDA and CDR2 SQIVND (reference sequence). CDR3 DNA sequence: TGTGCCAGTCTGATCCATACCGGGAACTATGGCTACACCTTC. It translates to CASLIHTGNYGYTF.

J is TRBJ2-7 and V is TRBV6-5, with D possibly matching TRBD1 (5 bases). Germline V gene lookup returns CDR1 MNHEY and CDR2 SVGAGI. The CDR3 contains 14 residues. V was clipped by 2 bases and J by 6 bases, with 14 bases between them. The CDR3 sequence: CASSYATSQGEQYF. In DNA form, the CDR3 reads TGTGCCAGCAGTTACGCCACATCCCAGGGCGAGCAGTACTTC.

Written as DNA, the CDR3 is TGTGCCAGCAGCCAAGAGAACTCGCAAGAGACCCAGTACTTC. Translating it yields CASSQENSQETQYF. The V and J genes are TRBV4-2 and TRBJ2-5; D remains unclear. Germline V CDR1 and CDR2: LGHNA, YNFKEQ. CDR3 size: 14 residues. V was shortened by 0 bases and J by 2 bases, with 7 bases between the two germline ends.

This clone has only one observation. In nucleotides, the CDR3 is TGTGCCACCAGCAGGGGAGGGGGTTTCGATCAGCCCCAGCATTTT. Translation: CATSRGGGFDQPQHF. The chain joins TRBV15 to TRBJ1-5, with D possibly matching TRBD1 (6 bases). This CDR3 region has 15 residues. The V gene's germline CDR1 is LNHNV and CDR2 YYDKDF (reference sequence). V was shortened by 3 bases and J by 5 bases, with 14 bases between the two germline ends.

The V call is TRBV6-5, the J call TRBJ2-1; D call uncertain. The V end lost 6 bases, the J end lost 6 bases, and 12 bases lay between the germline ends. Germline-derived CDR1 and CDR2 are MNHEY and SVGAGI. The CDR3 loop spans 13 amino acids. The CDR3 spells CASRPFEVNEQFF. CDR3 coding DNA: TGTGCCAGCAGGCCCTTCGAGGTCAATGAGCAGTTCTTC.

The chain is built from TRBV7-9 and TRBJ2-7, with 10 bases aligning to TRBD2. CDR1 and CDR2 (germline): SEHNR, FQNEAQ (reference sequence). Losses at the gene ends were 5 bases for V and 0 bases for J; bases not matched to a gene: 4. CDR3 length: 15 amino acids. The CDR3 DNA sequence: TGTGCCAGCAGCAAACTAGCGGGGATCTCCTACGAGCAGTACTTC. It specifies CASSKLAGISYEQYF. The variable domain in full, completed from reference TRBV7-9 and TRBJ2-7, reads DTGVSQNPRHKITKRGQNVTFRCDPISEHNRLYWYRQTLGQGPEFLTYFQNEAQLEKSRLLSDRFSAERPKGSFSTLEIQRTEQGDSAMYLCASSKLAGISYEQYFGPGTRLTVT.

The chain recombines TRBV7-9 with TRBJ2-1, with D possibly TRBD1 on 6 matching bases. The CDR3 contains 17 residues. The V and J ends lost 0 bases and 0 bases respectively, with 12 bases between them. From germline, CDR1 is SEHNR and CDR2 FQNEAQ (reference sequence). CDR3 DNA: TGTGCCAGCAGCTTAGCGGGACACCTGAGCTCCTACAATGAGCAGTTCTTC. As protein: CASSLAGHLSSYNEQFF.

The chain uses TRBV27 and TRBJ1-1; 7 positions match TRBD1. Looked up from germline, CDR1 is MNHEY and CDR2 is SMNVEV (reference sequence). V shed 4 bases, J shed 0 bases, and the junction held 8 bases outside the gene matches. The CDR3 sequence is 16 residues long. CDR3 in amino acids: CASSYRRDRVNTEAFF. In DNA, the CDR3 is TGTGCCAGCAGTTACCGACGTGACAGGGTGAACACTGAAGCTTTCTTT.

The rearrangement joins TRBV19 to TRBJ1-4; 8 bases line up with TRBD1. This CDR3 is 15 amino acids long. Trimming removed 4 bases from V and 5 bases from J; junction bases left unmatched: 6. Germline values: CDR1 LNHDA, CDR2 SQIVND (reference sequence). CDR3 region: CASSTNRGSNEKLFF. For the CDR3, the DNA is TGTGCCAGTAGTACGAACAGGGGGAGCAATGAAAAACTGTTTTTT.

The V call is TRBV6-4, the J call TRBJ2-2; 7 positions match TRBD2. Per germline, CDR1 MRHNA and CDR2 SNTAGT. The CDR3 has 16 residues. Germline trimming cut 3 bases from V and 4 bases from J; bases unmatched to any gene: 8. The CDR3 sequence: CASSEPSGVTTGELFF. CDR3 bases: TGTGCCAGCAGTGAACCCAGCGGGGTTACCACCGGGGAGCTGTTTTTT.

V gene TRBV5-6 combines with J gene TRBJ2-7, with D possibly matching TRBD1 (6 bases). In germline, CDR1 is SGHDT, CDR2 YYEEEE. The CDR3 is made up of 13 amino acids. V lost 5 bases and J 2 bases, leaving 11 bases between the germline ends. This CDR3 reads CASRDYRAYEQYF. The CDR3 coding sequence is TGTGCCAGCAGAGACTACAGGGCCTACGAGCAGTACTTC.

V gene TRBV7-6 combines with J gene TRBJ2-1; 7 bases are a match to TRBD2. This CDR3 is 15 amino acids long. The J segment lost 9 bases and the V segment lost 1 base, leaving 9 bases of the junction unmatched. Germline V lookup: CDR1 SGHVS, CDR2 FNYEAQ. CDR3 residues: CASSLGLRELGEQFF. DNA of the CDR3: TGTGCCAGCAGCTTAGGTCTGCGGGAGTTGGGTGAGCAGTTCTTC. The whole variable domain, filled in from reference TRBV7-6 and TRBJ2-1, reads GAGVSQSPRYKVTKRGQDVALRCDPISGHVSLYWYRQALGQGPEFLTYFNYEAQQDKSGLPNDRFSAERPEGSISTLTIQRTEQRDSAMYRCASSLGLRELGEQFFGPGTRLTVL.

The rearrangement uses TRBV14 and TRBJ2-6, with D possibly being TRBD1 (6 bases). Germline V gives CDR1 SGHDN, CDR2 FVKESK. CDR3 length equals 18 residues. The V end was cut by 5 bases, the J end by 0 bases, with 17 bases between. The CDR3 region is CASSVSGDLSSGANVLTF. Written as DNA, the CDR3 is TGTGCCAGCAGCGTGTCAGGGGATCTAAGCTCTGGGGCCAACGTCCTGACTTTC. Combining the CDR3 with reference TRBV14 and TRBJ2-6 gives the whole variable domain EAGVTQFPSHSVIEKGQTVTLRCDPISGHDNLYWYRRVMGKEIKFLLHFVKESKQDESGMPNNRFLAERTGGTYSTLKVQPAELEDSGVYFCASSVSGDLSSGANVLTFGAGSRLTVL.

This clone was counted a few times. V and J are TRBV6-1 and TRBJ1-2; D is unclear. The length of the CDR3 is 15 residues. V was trimmed by 1 base and J by 0 bases, leaving 9 bases between them. In germline, CDR1 is MNHNS, CDR2 SASEGT. CDR3 residues: CASSEGRTPNYGYTF. CDR3 DNA sequence: TGTGCCAGCAGTGAAGGCAGGACTCCTAACTATGGCTACACCTTC.

This clone appeared a single time. The chain couples TRBV4-1 to TRBJ2-7; maybe TRBD2 (6 bases). The CDR3 has 15 amino acids. Germline-derived CDR1 and CDR2 are MGHRA and YSYEKL. Trimming cost V 0 bases and J 3 bases, with 12 bases left between them. In DNA, the CDR3 is TGCGCCAGCAGCCAAGAGTCGGGAGTCAACTACGAGCAGTACTTC. It yields the protein CASSQESGVNYEQYF.

The chain is built from TRBV28 and TRBJ1-5; TRBD1 agrees at 7 bases. Trimming at V came to 5 bases and at J to 3 bases, leaving 4 bases not matched to a gene. The CDR3 contains 14 residues. CDR1 is MDHEN, CDR2 SYDVKM, per germline. DNA of the CDR3: TGTGCCAGCAGTGCAGGGGGTATCAATCAGCCCCAGCATTTT. This encodes CASSAGGINQPQHF.

This clone was recorded only once. This sequence joins TRBV2 and TRBJ2-7; D is uncertain. The CDR3 extends over 12 amino acids. V gave up 7 bases and J gave up 1 base, with 8 bases separating them. From germline, CDR1 is SNHLY and CDR2 FYNNEI. CDR3 sequence (DNA): TGTGCCAGCATCGAGTATTCCTACGAGCAGTACTTC. It specifies CASIEYSYEQYF.